These 13 T cell receptor beta chains share one sample of origin, sequenced in a study of multiple sclerosis patients with progressive multifocal leukoencephalopathy. Time point noted: time of PML onset. Libraries were prepared by immunoSEQ multiplex PCR; TCRdb keeps only in-frame clonotypes and omits some of them. This table holds 25,000 to 35,000 clones, over 75% found once. The material was PBMCs, obtained from a patient treated with natalizumab. The source of these receptors is a human donor with progressive multifocal leukoencephalopathy.

This chain connects TRBV2 to TRBJ2-1; 7 bases are shared with TRBD2. CDR1 and CDR2 (germline): SNHLY, FYNNEI. The junction had 8 bases not matched to a gene; V was cut back by 3 bases and J by 3 bases. CDR3 length: 16 residues. This CDR3 is CASSERAGAYYNEQFF. The CDR3 DNA sequence: TGTGCCAGCAGTGAGAGGGCGGGAGCCTACTACAATGAGCAGTTCTTC.

The V gene is TRBV7-2, the J gene TRBJ2-7, with 7 nucleotides matching TRBD1. The CDR3 is 19 residues long. The ends lost 5 bases at V and 2 bases at J; junction bases unmatched: 21. Germline V gives CDR1 SGHTA, CDR2 FQGNSA. The CDR3 coding sequence is TGTGCCAGCAGCAGGCCGGGACAGACACAACTTACCCTCGCCTACGAGCAGTACTTC. Translating gives CASSRPGQTQLTLAYEQYF.

The J gene is TRBJ1-6, the V gene TRBV10-2, with 10 positions matching TRBD1. CDR1 and CDR2 from the germline V gene are WSHSY and SAAADI. Unmatched junction bases numbered 8, after V lost 9 bases and J lost 6 bases. The CDR3 loop spans 15 amino acids. For the CDR3, the DNA is TGCGCCAGTAGAGGAGACAGGGGGCTTAATTCACCCCTCCACTTT. Amino acids: CASRGDRGLNSPLHF.

The chain links TRBV20-1 to TRBJ2-5; D is unresolved. The end of the DNA is better explained by TRBJ2-7, so the J call may be wrong. The CDR3 spans 11 residues. Germline V gives CDR1 DFQATT, CDR2 SNEGSKA (reference sequence). The CDR3 sequence is CSATATYEQYF. CDR3 nucleotide sequence: TGCAGTGCTACAGCCACCTACGAGCAGTACTTC.

For this clone: Different DNA sequences within this sample yield the same CDR3. V is TRBV29-1 and J is TRBJ2-1, with D unresolved. The germline V gene has CDR1 SQVTM and CDR2 ANQGSEA. This CDR3 is 11 amino acids long. V shed 5 bases and J shed 5 bases, with 7 bases lying between them. CDR3 nucleotides: TGCAGCGTTTATCGGGACAATGAGCAGTTCTTC. Amino acid sequence: CSVYRDNEQFF.

The chain is built from TRBV18 and TRBJ1-2; TRBD1 aligns across 8 bases. V shed 4 bases and J 4 bases; nucleotides not matched to a gene: 2. The CDR3 spans 13 residues. Germline V lookup: CDR1 KGHSH, CDR2 LQKENI. The CDR3 protein is CASSQTGGYGYTF. The CDR3 nucleotides are TGTGCCAGCTCACAAACAGGGGGCTATGGCTACACCTTC. The full variable domain, with the rest looked up from reference TRBV18 and TRBJ1-2, is NAGVMQNPRHLVRRRGQEARLRCSPMKGHSHVYWYRQLPEEGLKFMVYLQKENIIDESGMPKERFSAEFPKEGPSILRIQQVVRGDSAAYFCASSQTGGYGYTFGSGTRLTVV.

This chain joins TRBV2 and TRBJ1-2; the D gene is possibly TRBD1 (6 bases). V was pared by 6 bases and J by 2 bases, with 13 bases between. The CDR3 loop spans 14 amino acids. Germline CDR1 is SNHLY and CDR2 is FYNNEI. In DNA, the CDR3 is TGTGCCAGCAGCCTAGGGGGGGCAAACTATGGCTACACCTTC. Protein: CASSLGGANYGYTF.

This rearrangement joins TRBV5-4 to TRBJ2-1; possible D gene TRBD2, 6 bases. The length of the CDR3 is 14 residues. Germline V lookup: CDR1 SGHNT, CDR2 YYREEE (reference sequence). Deletions cut 0 bases from V and 6 bases from J, with 10 bases between. CDR3 in amino acids: CASSLDGLSNEQFF. Here the CDR3 DNA reads TGTGCCAGCAGCTTGGACGGACTAAGCAATGAGCAGTTCTTC.

This chain uses TRBV12-5 with TRBJ2-2; D may be TRBD2 (7 bases). The germline gives CDR1 LGHNT, CDR2 FRNRAP. This CDR3 is 16 amino acids long. The V gene lost 0 bases and the J gene lost 4 bases, with 12 bases spanning the gap. This chain's CDR3 is CASGLVAGAGTGELFF. The CDR3 DNA is TGTGCTAGTGGTTTGGTCGCGGGGGCGGGCACCGGGGAGCTGTTTTTT. The entire variable domain, with the rest obtained from reference TRBV12-5 and TRBJ2-2, is as follows: DARVTQTPRHKVTEMGQEVTMRCQPILGHNTVFWYRQTMMQGLELLAYFRNRAPLDDSGMPKDRFSAEMPDATLATLKIQPSEPRDSAVYFCASGLVAGAGTGELFFGEGSRLTVL.

The rearrangement joins TRBV9 to TRBJ1-2; D is ambiguous. This CDR3 has 13 residues. Trimming took off 3 bases at V and 2 bases at J, with 8 bases between the two ends. Germline V gene lookup returns CDR1 SGDLS and CDR2 YYNGEE. CDR3 in amino acids: CASSGVSNYGYTF. The CDR3 DNA sequence: TGTGCCAGCAGCGGGGTCAGCAACTATGGCTACACCTTC.

J is TRBJ1-6 and V is TRBV25-1, with TRBD1 identical over 10 bases. This CDR3 has 14 amino acids. The ends lost 7 bases at V and 10 bases at J; junction bases unmatched: 7. In germline, CDR1 is MGHDK, CDR2 SYGVNS. Here the CDR3 DNA reads TGTGCCAGCACACCGGGACAGGGGAGATCACCCCTCCACTTT. Residues: CASTPGQGRSPLHF.

This clone was observed a handful of times. The rearrangement joins TRBV5-4 to TRBJ2-6; 7 bases are shared with TRBD1. Germline V gene lookup returns CDR1 SGHNT and CDR2 YYREEE (reference sequence). V was clipped by 4 bases and J by 3 bases; unmatched bases: 7. This CDR3 has 16 residues. The CDR3 here is CASSPVPGGGANVLTF. CDR3 nucleotide sequence: TGTGCCAGCAGCCCTGTCCCAGGGGGTGGGGCCAACGTCCTGACTTTC.

The chain recombines TRBV15 with TRBJ1-5; possibly TRBD1 for D (5 bases). V was pared by 0 bases and J by 7 bases, with 22 bases between. The CDR3 covers 18 residues. Germline V gene lookup returns CDR1 LNHNV and CDR2 YYDKDF (reference sequence). The CDR3, as DNA: TGTGCCACCAGCAGAGATCTTCGGGGGTGGAATGTTTGGCAGCCCCAGCATTTT. Translating it yields CATSRDLRGWNVWQPQHF.